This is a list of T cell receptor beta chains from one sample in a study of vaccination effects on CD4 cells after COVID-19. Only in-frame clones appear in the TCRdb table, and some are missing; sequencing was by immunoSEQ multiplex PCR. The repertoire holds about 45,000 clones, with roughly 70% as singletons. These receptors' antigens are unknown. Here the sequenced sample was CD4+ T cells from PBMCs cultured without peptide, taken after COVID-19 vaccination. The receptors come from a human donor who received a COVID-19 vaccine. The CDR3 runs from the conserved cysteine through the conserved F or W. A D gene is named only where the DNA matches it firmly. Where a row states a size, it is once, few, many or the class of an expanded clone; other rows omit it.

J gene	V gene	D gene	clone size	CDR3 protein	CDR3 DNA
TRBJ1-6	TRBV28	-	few	CASSLMNSPLHF	TGTGCCAGCAGTTTAATGAATTCACCCCTCCACTTT
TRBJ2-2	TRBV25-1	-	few	CASSESPLGQKLPGELFF	TGTGCCAGCAGTGAATCTCCCCTAGGACAGAAGTTACCCGGGGAGCTGTTTTTT
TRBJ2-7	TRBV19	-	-	CASNPAVGAYEQYF	TGTGCCAGTAATCCAGCAGTGGGAGCCTACGAGCAGTACTTC
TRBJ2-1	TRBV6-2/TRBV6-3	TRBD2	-	CASSSWTSGGYNEQFF	TGTGCCAGCAGTTCTTGGACTAGCGGGGGATACAATGAGCAGTTCTTC
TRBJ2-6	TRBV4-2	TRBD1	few	CASSQAGGSGANVLTF	TGTGCCAGCAGCCAAGCAGGGGGCTCTGGGGCCAACGTCCTGACTTTC
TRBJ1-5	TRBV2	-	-	CASKKDPGGNQPQHF	TGTGCCAGCAAAAAAGACCCTGGGGGCAATCAGCCCCAGCATTTT
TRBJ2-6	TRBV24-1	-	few	CATSDSLLSGANVLTF	TGTGCCACCAGTGATTCACTATTGTCTGGGGCCAACGTCCTGACTTTC
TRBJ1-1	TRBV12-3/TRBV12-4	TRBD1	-	CASSKLRGLAFF	TGTGCCAGCAGCAAACTCAGGGGGTTGGCTTTCTTT
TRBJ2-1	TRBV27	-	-	CATSEIGLLQFF	TGTGCCACCTCTGAGATTGGACTACTGCAGTTCTTC
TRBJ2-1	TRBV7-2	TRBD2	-	CASSLRLAGGGNEQFF	TGTGCCAGCAGCTTAAGACTAGCGGGAGGGGGCAATGAGCAGTTCTTC
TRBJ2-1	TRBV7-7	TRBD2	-	CASSPTTSGRVYNEQFF	TGTGCCAGCAGCCCGACGACTAGCGGGAGAGTTTACAATGAGCAGTTCTTC
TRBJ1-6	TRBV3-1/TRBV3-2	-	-	CASSQGGGKSPLHF	TGTGCCAGCAGCCAGGGAGGAGGGAAATCACCCCTCCACTTT
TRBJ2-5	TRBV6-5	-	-	CASRGYSDETQYF	TGTGCCAGCAGGGGCTACAGCGACGAGACCCAGTACTTC
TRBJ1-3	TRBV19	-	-	CASSIGIRVTGNTIYF	TGTGCCAGTAGTATAGGGATCAGGGTGACGGGAAACACCATATATTTT
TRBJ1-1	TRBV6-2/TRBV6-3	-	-	CASSYQTGWSNTEAFF	TGTGCCAGCAGTTACCAAACAGGGTGGTCGAACACTGAAGCTTTCTTT
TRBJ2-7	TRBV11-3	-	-	CASSLGSEQYF	TGTGCCAGCAGCTTAGGGAGCGAGCAGTACTTC
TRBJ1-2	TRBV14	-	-	CASSQVPNYGYTF	TGTGCCAGCAGCCAAGTTCCTAACTATGGCTACACCTTC
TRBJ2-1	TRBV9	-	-	CASSASPNEQFF	TGTGCCAGCAGCGCCTCGCCCAATGAGCAGTTCTTC
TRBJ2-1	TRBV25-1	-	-	CASSGNEDEQFF	TGTGCCAGCAGTGGAAACGAAGATGAGCAGTTCTTC
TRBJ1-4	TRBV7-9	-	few	CASSLGMHREGEKLFF	TGTGCCAGCAGCTTAGGAATGCACAGGGAGGGAGAAAAACTGTTTTTT
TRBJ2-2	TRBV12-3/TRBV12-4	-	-	CASSFGAGELFF	TGTGCCAGCAGTTTTGGGGCCGGGGAGCTGTTTTTT
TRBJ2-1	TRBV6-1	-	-	CASSETSNRLEQFF	TGTGCCAGCAGTGAAACTAGTAACAGGCTTGAGCAGTTCTTC
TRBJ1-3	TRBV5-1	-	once	CASSLGATSGNTIYF	TGCGCCAGCAGCTTGGGGGCAACCTCTGGAAACACCATATATTTT
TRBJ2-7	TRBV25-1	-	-	CASSASGDEQYF	TGTGCCAGCAGCGCGTCAGGGGACGAGCAGTACTTC
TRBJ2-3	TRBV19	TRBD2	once	CASSIAPWTRIEDTQYF	TGTGCCAGTAGTATAGCCCCCTGGACTAGAATCGAGGATACGCAGTATTTT
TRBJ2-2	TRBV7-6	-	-	CASSYLVAVGTGELFF	TGTGCCAGCAGCTATCTGGTGGCGGTTGGCACCGGGGAGCTGTTTTTT
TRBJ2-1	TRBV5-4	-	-	CASSLTSVSSYNEQFF	TGTGCCAGCAGCTTGACCTCTGTGTCGTCCTACAATGAGCAGTTCTTC
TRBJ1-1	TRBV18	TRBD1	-	CASQRQGGTEAFF	TGTGCCAGCCAGAGACAGGGAGGTACTGAAGCTTTCTTT
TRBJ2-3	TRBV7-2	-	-	CASSVRNTDTQYF	TGTGCCAGCAGCGTCCGAAACACAGATACGCAGTATTTT
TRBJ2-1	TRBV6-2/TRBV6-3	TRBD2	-	CASNPGLAGGNEQFF	TGTGCCAGCAACCCGGGACTAGCGGGAGGGAATGAGCAGTTCTTC
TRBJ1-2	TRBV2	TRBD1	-	CASSPYGTDGYTF	TGTGCCAGCAGCCCATACGGGACAGATGGCTACACCTTC
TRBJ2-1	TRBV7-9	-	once	CASSLNGEAYNEQFF	TGTGCCAGCAGCTTGAACGGGGAAGCCTACAATGAGCAGTTCTTC
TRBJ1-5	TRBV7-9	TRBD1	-	CASSLTQGALDRSQPQHF	TGTGCCAGCAGCTTAACACAGGGGGCGTTGGATCGTAGTCAGCCCCAGCATTTT
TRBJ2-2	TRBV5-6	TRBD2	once	CASSLEREWAGELFF	TGTGCCAGCAGCTTGGAGCGGGAGTGGGCCGGGGAGCTGTTTTTT
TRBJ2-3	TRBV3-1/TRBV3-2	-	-	CASSQLGTDTQYF	TGTGCCAGCAGCCAACTGGGCACAGATACGCAGTATTTT
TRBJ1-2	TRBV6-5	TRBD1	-	CASSYVRTGGGYGYTF	TGTGCCAGCAGTTACGTCCGGACAGGGGGGGGCTATGGCTACACCTTC
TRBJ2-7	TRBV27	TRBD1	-	CASSRDRVDEQYF	TGTGCCAGCTCCCGGGACAGGGTTGACGAGCAGTACTTC
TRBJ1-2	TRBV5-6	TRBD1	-	CASSLAGRGIRGYGYTF	TGTGCCAGCAGCTTGGCGGGCAGGGGGATTCGGGGCTATGGCTACACCTTC